The rows below give T cell receptor beta chains drawn from one sample of a study of T-cell reconstitution after alpha-beta-depleted transplantation in children. TCRdb independently ran MiXCR on the PCR reads; one entry per CDR3 protein. This table has 200,000 or so distinct CDR3 sequences, roughly 8.3% appearing once. Specimen: PBMCs, mostly from graft donor cells, collected 360 days after TCRalphabeta/CD19-depleted stem cell transplant. Receptors were obtained from a male patient aged 2 to 10 who had a stem cell transplant for acute myeloid leukemia, so the T cells may come from the graft donor. CDR3s include the opening cysteine and the closing phenylalanine or tryptophan. A D gene is named only where the DNA matches it firmly. The size of a clone is reported for some rows only, either as once, few or many, or as a class for expanded clones.

clone size	V gene	D gene	J gene	CDR3 DNA	CDR3 protein
many	TRBV12-3/TRBV12-4	-	TRBJ2-1	TGTGCCAGCAGCCCCACAGGGTCCAATGAGCAGTTCTTC	CASSPTGSNEQFF
many	TRBV7-3	-	TRBJ2-3	TGTGCCAGCAGCTCCGACGGTCTATGGGTGGCCACAGATACGCAGTATTTT	CASSSDGLWVATDTQYF
many	TRBV5-8	TRBD1	TRBJ2-4	TGTGCCAGCAGCTTCCGGGACAGGGCGAACATTCAGTACTTC	CASSFRDRANIQYF
-	TRBV15	-	TRBJ2-5	TGTGCCACCAGCAGAGCCAAGCAAGAGACCCAGTACTTC	CATSRAKQETQYF
many	TRBV29-1	-	TRBJ2-5	TGCAGCTGCAGCGGCGGGGAGACCCAGTACTTC	CSCSGGETQYF
-	TRBV7-8	TRBD1	TRBJ2-3	TGTGCCAGCAGCCCTGGACAGGGCGCGGGCGCAGATACGCAGTATTTT	CASSPGQGAGADTQYF
few	TRBV5-4	TRBD2	TRBJ2-5	TGTGCCAGCAGCTCTTTCCCCGGGACTAGCGGGAGCGGGGGAGAGACCCAGTACTTC	CASSSFPGTSGSGGETQYF
many	TRBV29-1	-	TRBJ2-1	TGCAGCGTTCGGACCGGAACAGACAATGAGCAGTTCTTC	CSVRTGTDNEQFF
-	TRBV7-9	-	TRBJ2-5	TGTGCCAGCAGCCCCGGACAGTACCAAGAGACCCAGTACTTC	CASSPGQYQETQYF
-	TRBV7-7	-	TRBJ2-2	TGTGCTAGCAGCCAAGGAGCTTCCGGGGAGCTGTTTTTT	CASSQGASGELFF
-	TRBV2	TRBD1	TRBJ1-1	TGTGCCAGCAGGGTAAGGACAGGGATGAACACTGAAGCTTTCTTT	CASRVRTGMNTEAFF
-	TRBV20-1	-	TRBJ1-1	TGCAGTGCTTCTACTCTGAGGACTGAAGCTTTCTTT	CSASTLRTEAFF
few	TRBV18	-	TRBJ2-3	TGTGCCAGCTCGTCGACAACCACAGATACGCAGTATTTT	CASSSTTTDTQYF
many	TRBV3-1	-	TRBJ2-6	TGTGCCAGCAGCCTTTTGGCTGGGGCCAACGTCCTGACTTTC	CASSLLAGANVLTF
many	TRBV10-2	-	TRBJ2-1	TGCGCCAGCAGTCTGGCGGGGAGTATCAATGAGCAGTTCTTC	CASSLAGSINEQFF
-	TRBV12-3/TRBV12-4	TRBD2	TRBJ2-1	TGTGCCAGCAGTCCCAATAGCGGGGGGGCGCATGAGCAGTTCTTC	CASSPNSGGAHEQFF
-	TRBV14	-	TRBJ1-2	TGTGCCAGCAGCCAAGTTGGGCTCAGCTCCAGGTTTAACTATGGCTACACCTTC	CASSQVGLSSRFNYGYTF
-	TRBV29-1	-	TRBJ2-2	TGCAGCGTTAGCTCTGGACTGCACACCGGGGAGCTGTTTTTT	CSVSSGLHTGELFF
many	TRBV12-3/TRBV12-4	-	TRBJ2-5	TGTGCCAGCAGTTTAAGCCGGGTTGAAGAGACCCAGTACTTC	CASSLSRVEETQYF
few	TRBV4-2	-	TRBJ1-1	TGTGCCAGCAGCCAAGGGCGGGGTCCTGAAGCTTTCTTT	CASSQGRGPEAFF
few	TRBV10-3	TRBD2	TRBJ2-7	TGTGCCATCAACGCGGGGACTAGCGGGAGAGGGGAGCAGTACTTC	CAINAGTSGRGEQYF
few	TRBV12-3/TRBV12-4	TRBD1	TRBJ2-5	TGTGCCAGCAGTTTTCGGGACAGGGGGTACTTC	CASSFRDRGYF
many	TRBV4-1	-	TRBJ2-3	TGCGCCAGCAGCCAAGGAGCACTAGTTCCGCAGTATTTT	CASSQGALVPQYF
-	TRBV30	TRBD1	TRBJ2-7	TGTGCCTGGGGCAACAGGGGGCCGGGGGAGCAGTACTTC	CAWGNRGPGEQYF
few	TRBV14	-	TRBJ2-7	TGTGCCAGCAGCCAAGACTTAGGCGAGCAGTACTTC	CASSQDLGEQYF
few	TRBV4-3	-	TRBJ1-3	TGCGCCAGCAGCCAAGACCGGTTCGAGAGCTCTGGAAACACCATATATTTT	CASSQDRFESSGNTIYF
many	TRBV14	TRBD1	TRBJ2-1	TGTGCCAGCAGCCGGACAGGGTCCTACAATGAGCAGTTCTTC	CASSRTGSYNEQFF
few	TRBV5-1	TRBD1	TRBJ1-1	TGCGCCAGCAGCTGGGGACAGGGAATGAACACTGAAGCTTTCTTT	CASSWGQGMNTEAFF
few	TRBV10-3	-	TRBJ1-1	TGTGCCATCAGTGCCCCTACCCCCAACACTGAAGCTTTCTTT	CAISAPTPNTEAFF
-	TRBV3-1	-	TRBJ2-1	TGTGCCAGCTGCCATAGAAAAAGCTCCTACAATGAGCAGTTCTTC	CASCHRKSSYNEQFF
-	TRBV29-1	-	TRBJ2-7	TGCAGCGTTCTAGGAGACTACGAGCAGTACTTC	CSVLGDYEQYF
few	TRBV6-5	-	TRBJ1-2	TGTGCCAGCAGTTACGGCACCAATTTGGCTAACTATGGCTACACCTTC	CASSYGTNLANYGYTF
many	TRBV10-3	-	TRBJ2-6	TGTGCCATCAGTTGGGACCTTGGGGAGTCTGGGGCCAACGTCCTGACTTTC	CAISWDLGESGANVLTF
few	TRBV20-1	-	TRBJ2-4	TGCAGTGCTAGCAGGGCAAAGGAGGTCAAAAACATTCAGTACTTC	CSASRAKEVKNIQYF
-	TRBV7-2	-	TRBJ2-1	TGTGCCAGCAGCTTAGCCCTCCGACTAGATCTTACAAATGAGCAGTTCTTC	CASSLALRLDLTNEQFF
many	TRBV12-3/TRBV12-4	-	TRBJ2-5	TGTGCCAGCAGTTTTAGACGGACGTACCAAGAGACCCAGTACTTC	CASSFRRTYQETQYF
large	TRBV5-1	TRBD2	TRBJ2-7	TGCGCCAGCAGCTTCGTTGGCGGGAGGCAAGACGAGCAGTACTTC	CASSFVGGRQDEQYF
many	TRBV11-3	TRBD1	TRBJ2-7	TGTGCCAGCAGCCACGACGGACAGGGGGCCTACGAGCAGTACTTC	CASSHDGQGAYEQYF
many	TRBV5-1	TRBD1	TRBJ2-7	TGCGCCAGCAGCGTGGGACAGGCCCCTAAAGAGCAGTACTTC	CASSVGQAPKEQYF
many	TRBV12-3/TRBV12-4	-	TRBJ2-1	TGTGCCAGCAGTAAGACCCCCGCAAGCTCCTACAATGAGCAGTTCTTC	CASSKTPASSYNEQFF
-	TRBV29-1	-	TRBJ1-1	TGCAGCGCCGGGGGGCAGGCCACTGAAGCTTTCTTT	CSAGGQATEAFF
many	TRBV20-1	TRBD2	TRBJ2-1	TGCAGTGCCATGGGACTAGCGCTTTACAATGAGCAGTTCTTC	CSAMGLALYNEQFF
-	TRBV5-1	TRBD2	TRBJ2-1	TGCGCCAGCAGCATCAATCGGGGGGGTGGTGAGCAGTTCTTC	CASSINRGGGEQFF
-	TRBV15	-	TRBJ1-1	TGTGCCACCGGGGGTTCCCTCGACACTGAAGCTTTCTTT	CATGGSLDTEAFF
few	TRBV29-1	-	TRBJ1-2	TGCAGCGTTGAAGACTACGCGGGCTATGGCTACACCTTC	CSVEDYAGYGYTF
once	TRBV19	TRBD1	TRBJ2-5	TGTGCCAGTAGTATCCCCAGACAGGGACGGGAGACCCAGTACTTC	CASSIPRQGRETQYF
many	TRBV12-3/TRBV12-4	-	TRBJ1-5	TGTGCCAGCAGTTTGGGCGATCAGCCCCAGCATTTT	CASSLGDQPQHF
-	TRBV20-1	-	TRBJ2-7	TGCAGTGCTGGGGGTGGGGGACACGAGCAGTACTTC	CSAGGGGHEQYF
many	TRBV29-1	TRBD2	TRBJ2-1	TGCAGCGCTAGCGGGAGTGCCTACAATGAGCAGTTCTTC	CSASGSAYNEQFF
-	TRBV7-9	TRBD2	TRBJ2-5	TGTGCCAGCAGGATAGCGGGCGGGGAGACCCAGTACTTC	CASRIAGGETQYF
-	TRBV5-1	-	TRBJ2-7	TGCGCCAGCAGCTTCGAAGGGCCCGAGCAGTACTTC	CASSFEGPEQYF
few	TRBV12-3/TRBV12-4	TRBD2	TRBJ2-7	TGTGCCAGCAGCCATCGGACTAGCGGGATGTACGAGCAGTACTTC	CASSHRTSGMYEQYF
few	TRBV7-6	TRBD1	TRBJ2-3	TGTGCCAGCAGCCCCGCGGGACAGGGGGCGCAGGGGACGCAGTATTTT	CASSPAGQGAQGTQYF
-	TRBV12-3/TRBV12-4	-	TRBJ2-3	TGTGCCAGCAGCCCAAGCTCGGATACGCAGTATTTT	CASSPSSDTQYF
few	TRBV7-2	-	TRBJ2-7	TGTGCCAGCAGCTTAGACCCTCGATACGAGCAGTACTTC	CASSLDPRYEQYF
few	TRBV6-1	TRBD1	TRBJ2-5	TGTGCCAGCAGGGGACCGGGACAGGCACGATGGGAGACCCAGTACTTC	CASRGPGQARWETQYF
many	TRBV15	-	TRBJ2-2	TGTGCCACCAGCAGAGAGTTCGCGAACACCGGGGAGCTGTTTTTT	CATSREFANTGELFF
few	TRBV30	-	TRBJ2-2	TGTGGTGGGGGCGCAACCGGGGAGCTGTTTTTT	CGGGATGELFF
few	TRBV20-1	-	TRBJ1-2	TGCAGTGCTAGGGGGCTTCAGGCTGGGAACTATGGCTACACCTTC	CSARGLQAGNYGYTF